The rows below give T cell receptor beta chains drawn from one sample of a study of T cell changes during pregnancy in multiple sclerosis. Some clones are missing from TCRdb's copy, which holds only in-frame ones; the method was immunoSEQ multiplex PCR. The table has 50,000 or so clones, 90% to 95% seen once. The sequencing here drew on CD8+ T cells from peripheral blood mononuclear cells, taken after pregnancy. The receptors shown here come from a female donor with multiple sclerosis, enrolled in a pregnancy study. Both conserved end residues are part of each CDR3. A D gene is named only where the DNA matches it firmly. Only some rows state a clone size, as once, few, many or a class for expanded clones.

TRBJ2-5 | - | TRBV11-2 | - | CASRGLAETQYF | TGTGCCAGCAGAGGATTAGCGGAGACCCAGTACTTC
TRBJ2-3 | - | TRBV6-4 | - | CASSDSDKGATDTQYF | TGTGCCAGCAGTGACTCGGACAAAGGGGCGACAGATACGCAGTATTTT
TRBJ2-7 | TRBD2 | TRBV7-6 | once | CASSLGTTYEQYF | TGTGCCAGCAGCTTGGGGACTACGTACGAGCAGTACTTC
TRBJ1-1 | - | TRBV19 | medium-sized | CASSIGRGAYEAFF | TGTGCCAGTAGTATAGGCCGGGGGGCCTATGAAGCTTTCTTT
TRBJ2-7 | TRBD1 | TRBV29-1 | - | CSIRTGPEQYF | TGCAGCATCCGGACAGGTCCGGAGCAGTACTTC
TRBJ2-7 | - | TRBV7-7 | - | CASSLTPSYEQYF | TGTGCTAGCAGCTTAACGCCCAGCTACGAGCAGTACTTC
TRBJ2-7 | - | TRBV25-1 | - | CASSESGTYEQYF | TGTGCCAGCAGTGAATCAGGGACCTACGAGCAGTACTTC
TRBJ2-5 | - | TRBV18 | once | CASSPPGPTLGETQYF | TGTGCCAGCTCACCACCGGGGCCGACCCTTGGGGAGACCCAGTACTTC
TRBJ2-7 | TRBD2 | TRBV5-5 | - | CASSRGLADDYEQYF | TGTGCCAGCAGCCGGGGACTAGCGGATGACTACGAGCAGTACTTC
TRBJ2-7 | TRBD2 | TRBV6-1 | - | CASSAMGLAGGQVPYEQYF | TGTGCCAGCAGTGCGATGGGACTAGCGGGGGGACAAGTCCCCTACGAGCAGTACTTC
TRBJ2-7 | - | TRBV5-4 | - | CASSLPGYEQYF | TGTGCCAGCAGCTTACCCGGTTACGAGCAGTACTTC
TRBJ1-2 | - | TRBV29-1 | once | CSVVIPGNGYTF | TGCAGCGTTGTGATACCCGGGAATGGCTACACCTTC
TRBJ1-1 | TRBD1 | TRBV9 | - | CASSAGTGGTEAFF | TGTGCCAGCAGCGCAGGGACAGGGGGCACTGAAGCTTTCTTT
TRBJ1-4 | - | TRBV11-2 | - | CASSLGGEKLFF | TGTGCCAGCAGCTTAGGCGGTGAAAAACTGTTTTTT
TRBJ2-3 | TRBD2 | TRBV9 | - | CASSVDSGGESDTQYF | TGTGCCAGCAGCGTAGATAGCGGGGGGGAGTCAGATACGCAGTATTTT
TRBJ1-2 | - | TRBV7-5 | - | CARSPQRTVYGYTF | TGTGCCAGAAGCCCGCAAAGGACAGTCTATGGCTACACCTTC
TRBJ2-3 | TRBD2 | TRBV2 | - | CASNAVAGGSTDTQYF | TGTGCCAGCAACGCCGTGGCGGGGGGGAGTACAGATACGCAGTATTTT